This T cell receptor beta chain was sequenced for a study of T cells after yellow fever vaccination. MiXCR, run by TCRdb on the 5' RACE reads, gives a single entry per CDR3 protein. The repertoire holds about 400,000 distinct CDR3 sequences, with around 6.5% as singletons. This CDR3 has 17 residues. CDR1 is SGHTA and CDR2 is FQGNSA in the germline V gene. Deletions cut 7 bases from V and 3 bases from J, with 23 bases between. This receptor was taken from a man aged 30-40 years who received the YFV17D yellow fever vaccine. The source material was PBMCs, sampled 5 days after the yellow fever booster vaccination. The J gene is TRBJ2-3, the V gene TRBV7-2; D might be TRBD2 (6 bases). In DNA, the CDR3 is TGTGCCAGCATGCCCCAGTCAGGACTAATTCCTACAGATACGCAGTATTTT. Translation: CASMPQSGLIPTDTQYF.